This paragraph covers one T cell receptor beta chain sequence. Its antigen has not been determined. Base-call qualities are not available, and no considerably larger clone is one nucleotide away. The data were produced on an Illumina HiSeq 1500. Clones were called with MiXCR by TCRdb after fastp trimmed the public reads at Q25, and only in-frame beta chains were retained. Each record represents a unique CDR3 protein, reported with the most common genes and DNA among its rows. In this sample the table shows 700,000 to 900,000 distinct CDR3 sequences, 29% of which occur a single time. The ten most abundant clones make up around 13% of the sample. The CDR3 sequence holds 13 residues, the cysteine and phenylalanine included. Only CDR3 DNA remains: 39 bases, in frame from the first base. Cut back by 7 bases and 7 bases, the V and J ends lie 14 bases apart. The data belong to a study of T cell repertoires in cytomegalovirus infection (dated 2019 in TCRdb). Study-wide context: Recently identified HLA-C-restricted CMV epitopes, whose presentation resists viral immunomodulation, were targeted by peptide stimulations together with well-studied HLA-B-restricted epitopes. Donor HLA type was relevant to the analysis, as public TCR beta signatures indicated carriage of CMV infection together with the matching HLA type.

The research as a whole found: The ex vivo response was dominated by HLA-C-restricted CMV-specific TCR beta clonotypes, which also provided the single most frequent clonotype in two of eight donors. In both this cohort and an independent cohort of 352 donors, the cumulative frequency of public TCR beta family members distinguished carriers of CMV infection plus the relevant HLA type.

This specimen's treatment or condition label, interpreted: in vitro stimulation with specific CMV peptide epitopes to enrich CMV-specific T cells. The chain is assembled from TRBV12-3 or TRBV12-4 and TRBJ2-1; TRBD1 is a possible D gene, resting on 6 matching bases. This receptor was taken from a human donor in good health (CMV status not recorded). Some clones in this sample may be carry-over from other donors' samples. The sequences come from cultured CD8+ T cells from PBMCs, collected from culture after CMV antigen stimulation. The sequenced DNA is TGTGCCAGCAACGGGCCCAGGGGAAATGAGCAGTTCTTC. It encodes CASNGPRGNEQFF.